This T cell receptor (beta chain) was identified during a study of untreated major depressive disorder. Study findings and constraints: TRBV25-01 and TRBV02-01 usage differences were not statistically significant. In every subject, the five largest TRBV05-01 clones were private. CD4+ T cells from depressed patients used TRBV05-01 (Vbeta 5.1) more often than controls.

Generated by immunoSEQ multiplex PCR, the TCRdb table keeps only in-frame clones and is missing some. The table shows under 30,000 clones, with roughly nine tenths occurring only once. As regards this clone: Its antigen is not known.

The germline V gene has CDR1 MNHEY and CDR2 SMNVEV (reference sequence). The CDR3 is made up of 15 amino acids. Trimming removed 4 bases from V and 0 bases from J, with 7 bases in between. Around 28 ml of peripheral blood was collected per donor. Magnetic negative selection enriched CD4+ T cells from thawed PBMCs. Sequencing input: CD4+ T cells from PBMCs. The rearrangement links TRBV27 to TRBJ2-6, with unresolved D. The TCR originated in a woman aged 30 to 39 with major depressive disorder. The CDR3 protein is CASSSYGSGANVLTF. The DNA for the CDR3 is TGTGCCAGCAGTTCTTACGGCTCTGGGGCCAACGTCCTGACTTTC.